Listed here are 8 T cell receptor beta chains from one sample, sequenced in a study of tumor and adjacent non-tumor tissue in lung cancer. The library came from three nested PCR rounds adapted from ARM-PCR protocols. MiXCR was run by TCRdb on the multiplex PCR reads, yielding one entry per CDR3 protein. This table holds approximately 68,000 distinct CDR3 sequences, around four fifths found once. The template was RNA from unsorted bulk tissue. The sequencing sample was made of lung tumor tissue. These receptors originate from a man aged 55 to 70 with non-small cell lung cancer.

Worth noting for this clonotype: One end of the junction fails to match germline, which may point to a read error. The CDR3: CSVEEPGHPTDTQCF. CDR3 nucleotides: TGCAGCGTTGAAGAACCAGGACATCCCACAGATACGCAGTGTTTT. This sequence joins TRBV29-1 and TRBJ2-3, with D perhaps TRBD1 (5 bases). There are 15 residues in the CDR3. From germline, CDR1 is SQVTM and CDR2 ANQGSEA.

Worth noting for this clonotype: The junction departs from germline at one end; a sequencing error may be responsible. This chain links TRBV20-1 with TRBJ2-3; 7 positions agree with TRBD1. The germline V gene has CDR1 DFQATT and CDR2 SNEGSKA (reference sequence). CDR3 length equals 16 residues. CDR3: CSAPGKGAFVTDTQYF. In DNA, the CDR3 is TGCAGTGCCCCCGGCAAGGGGGCGTTTGTCACAGATACGCAATATTTT.

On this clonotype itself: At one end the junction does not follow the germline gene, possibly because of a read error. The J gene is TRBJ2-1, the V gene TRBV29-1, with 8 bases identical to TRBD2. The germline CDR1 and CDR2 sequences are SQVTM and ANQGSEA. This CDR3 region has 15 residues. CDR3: CSADFSGTVVNEQFF. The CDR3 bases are TGCAGCGCGGATTTTAGCGGGACGGTGGTAAATGAACAGTTCTTC.

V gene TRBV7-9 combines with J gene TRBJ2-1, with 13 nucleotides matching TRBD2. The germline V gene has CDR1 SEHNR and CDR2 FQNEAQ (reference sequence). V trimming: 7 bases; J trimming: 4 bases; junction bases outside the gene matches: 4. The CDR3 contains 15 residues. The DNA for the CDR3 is TGTGCCAGCAACGGGACTAGCGGGAATTACAATGAGCAGTTCTTC. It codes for CASNGTSGNYNEQFF.

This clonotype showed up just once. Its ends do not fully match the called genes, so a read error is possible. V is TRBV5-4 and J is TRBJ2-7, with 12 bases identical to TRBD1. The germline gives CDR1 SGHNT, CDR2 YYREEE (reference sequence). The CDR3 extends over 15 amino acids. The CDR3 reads CAGSFFWDRGREQYF. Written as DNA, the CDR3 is TGTGCCGGCAGCTTTTTTTGGGACAGGGGGCGCGAGCAGTATTTC.

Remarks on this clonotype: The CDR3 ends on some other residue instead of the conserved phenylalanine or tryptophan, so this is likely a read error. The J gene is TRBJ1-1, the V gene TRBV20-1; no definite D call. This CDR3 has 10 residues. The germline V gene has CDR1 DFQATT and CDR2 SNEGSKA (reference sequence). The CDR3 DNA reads TGCTGTGCTAAGTACACTGAAGCTTTCCTT. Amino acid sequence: CCAKYTEAFL.

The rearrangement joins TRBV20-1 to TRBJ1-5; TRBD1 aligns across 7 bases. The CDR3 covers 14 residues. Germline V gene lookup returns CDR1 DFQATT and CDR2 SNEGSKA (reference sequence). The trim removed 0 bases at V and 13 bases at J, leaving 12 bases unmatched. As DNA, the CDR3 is TGCAGTGCTAGAGAAGGGACAGACAATCAGTCACAGCATTTT. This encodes CSAREGTDNQSQHF.

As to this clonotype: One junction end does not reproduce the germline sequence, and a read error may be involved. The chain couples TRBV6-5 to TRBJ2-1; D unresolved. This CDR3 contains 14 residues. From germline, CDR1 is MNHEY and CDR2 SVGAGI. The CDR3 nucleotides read TGTGCTAGCAGATACGGCCGGTGGTCGGATGAGCAGTTCTTC. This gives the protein CASRYGRWSDEQFF.